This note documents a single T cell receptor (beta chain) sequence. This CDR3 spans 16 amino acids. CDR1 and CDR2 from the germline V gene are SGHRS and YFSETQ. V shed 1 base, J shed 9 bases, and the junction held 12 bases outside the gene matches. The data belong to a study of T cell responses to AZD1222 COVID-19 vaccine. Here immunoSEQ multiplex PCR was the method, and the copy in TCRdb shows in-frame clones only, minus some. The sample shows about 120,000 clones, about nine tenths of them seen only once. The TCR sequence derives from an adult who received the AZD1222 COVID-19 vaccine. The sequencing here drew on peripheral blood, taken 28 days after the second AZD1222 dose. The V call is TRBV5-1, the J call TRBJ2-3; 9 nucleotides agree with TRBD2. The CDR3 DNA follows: TGCGCCAGCAGCTTGAGTCTAGCGGGGACCTCAGGGACGCAGTATTTT. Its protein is CASSLSLAGTSGTQYF.